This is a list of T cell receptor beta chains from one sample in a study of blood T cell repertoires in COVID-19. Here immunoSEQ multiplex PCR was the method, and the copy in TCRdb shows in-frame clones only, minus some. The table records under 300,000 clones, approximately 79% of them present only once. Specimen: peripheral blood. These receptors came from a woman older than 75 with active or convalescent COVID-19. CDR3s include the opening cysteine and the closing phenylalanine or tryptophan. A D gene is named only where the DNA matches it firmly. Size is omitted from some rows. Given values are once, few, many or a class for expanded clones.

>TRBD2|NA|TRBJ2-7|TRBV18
CASSPLGGRGYEQYF
TGTGCCAGCTCACCACTCGGCGGGAGAGGCTACGAGCAGTACTTC
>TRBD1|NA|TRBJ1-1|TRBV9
CASSATGQNTEAFF
TGTGCCAGCAGCGCGACAGGGCAGAACACTGAAGCTTTCTTT
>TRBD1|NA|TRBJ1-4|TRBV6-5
CASSDRGANEKLFF
TGTGCCAGCAGCGACAGGGGGGCTAATGAAAAACTGTTTTTT
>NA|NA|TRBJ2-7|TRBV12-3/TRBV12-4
CASSIGARGEQYF
TGTGCCAGCAGTATCGGGGCCAGGGGCGAGCAGTACTTC
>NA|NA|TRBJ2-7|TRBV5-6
CASSFLSVIRSYEQYF
TGTGCCAGCAGCTTTTTATCGGTGATTCGCTCCTACGAGCAGTACTTC
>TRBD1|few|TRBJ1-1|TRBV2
CASSGQGGNTEAFF
TGTGCCAGCAGTGGTCAGGGGGGGAACACTGAAGCTTTCTTT
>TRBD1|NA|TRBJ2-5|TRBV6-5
CASRGTAQETQYF
TGTGCCAGCAGGGGGACAGCACAAGAGACCCAGTACTTC
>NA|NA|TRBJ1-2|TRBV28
CASSLDRGYGYTF
TGTGCCAGCAGTTTGGACAGAGGGTATGGCTACACCTTC
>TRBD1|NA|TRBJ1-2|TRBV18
CASSPRQGDYGYTF
TGTGCCAGCTCCCCCCGACAGGGAGACTATGGCTACACCTTC
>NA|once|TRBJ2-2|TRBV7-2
CASSGGLADTGELFF
TGTGCCAGCAGCGGGGGCCTAGCCGATACCGGGGAGCTGTTTTTT